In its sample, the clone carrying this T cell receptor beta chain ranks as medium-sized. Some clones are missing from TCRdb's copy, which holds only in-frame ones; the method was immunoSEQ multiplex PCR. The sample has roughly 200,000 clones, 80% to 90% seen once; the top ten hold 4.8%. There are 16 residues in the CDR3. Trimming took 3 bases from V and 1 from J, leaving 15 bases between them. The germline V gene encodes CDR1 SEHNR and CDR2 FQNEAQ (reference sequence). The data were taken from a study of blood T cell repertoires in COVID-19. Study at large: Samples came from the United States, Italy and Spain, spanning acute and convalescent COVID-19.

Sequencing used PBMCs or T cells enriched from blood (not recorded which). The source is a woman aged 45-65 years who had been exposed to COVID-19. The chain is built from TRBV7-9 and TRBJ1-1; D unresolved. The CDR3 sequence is CASSFYRQAGNTEAFF. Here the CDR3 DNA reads TGTGCCAGCAGCTTCTATCGGCAGGCAGGGAACACTGAAGCTTTCTTT.